This T cell receptor (beta chain) was recorded in a study of T cell repertoires and HLA-DP antigens. Untouched CD4+ T cells were bead-isolated at about 97.7% purity. Using immunoSEQ multiplex PCR, the repertoire was profiled, and TCRdb retains in-frame clones only, with some absent. Of about 89,000 clones listed, approximately 86% were seen once; the top ten hold 1.5% to 2%. About this clone itself: Its antigen is as yet unknown.

Sequenced: CD4+ T cells from PBMCs. This receptor was obtained from a man over 45 in good health and CMV-seronegative.

The CDR3 loop reads CASSPSGVSEQYF. In DNA, the CDR3 is TGTGCCAGCAGTCCTTCAGGGGTTAGCGAGCAGTACTTC. V is TRBV28 and J is TRBJ2-7; D perhaps matches TRBD1 (6 bases). The V end lost 5 bases, the J end lost 6 bases, and 14 bases lay between the germline ends. The CDR3 is 13 residues long. The germline V gene has CDR1 MDHEN and CDR2 SYDVKM.